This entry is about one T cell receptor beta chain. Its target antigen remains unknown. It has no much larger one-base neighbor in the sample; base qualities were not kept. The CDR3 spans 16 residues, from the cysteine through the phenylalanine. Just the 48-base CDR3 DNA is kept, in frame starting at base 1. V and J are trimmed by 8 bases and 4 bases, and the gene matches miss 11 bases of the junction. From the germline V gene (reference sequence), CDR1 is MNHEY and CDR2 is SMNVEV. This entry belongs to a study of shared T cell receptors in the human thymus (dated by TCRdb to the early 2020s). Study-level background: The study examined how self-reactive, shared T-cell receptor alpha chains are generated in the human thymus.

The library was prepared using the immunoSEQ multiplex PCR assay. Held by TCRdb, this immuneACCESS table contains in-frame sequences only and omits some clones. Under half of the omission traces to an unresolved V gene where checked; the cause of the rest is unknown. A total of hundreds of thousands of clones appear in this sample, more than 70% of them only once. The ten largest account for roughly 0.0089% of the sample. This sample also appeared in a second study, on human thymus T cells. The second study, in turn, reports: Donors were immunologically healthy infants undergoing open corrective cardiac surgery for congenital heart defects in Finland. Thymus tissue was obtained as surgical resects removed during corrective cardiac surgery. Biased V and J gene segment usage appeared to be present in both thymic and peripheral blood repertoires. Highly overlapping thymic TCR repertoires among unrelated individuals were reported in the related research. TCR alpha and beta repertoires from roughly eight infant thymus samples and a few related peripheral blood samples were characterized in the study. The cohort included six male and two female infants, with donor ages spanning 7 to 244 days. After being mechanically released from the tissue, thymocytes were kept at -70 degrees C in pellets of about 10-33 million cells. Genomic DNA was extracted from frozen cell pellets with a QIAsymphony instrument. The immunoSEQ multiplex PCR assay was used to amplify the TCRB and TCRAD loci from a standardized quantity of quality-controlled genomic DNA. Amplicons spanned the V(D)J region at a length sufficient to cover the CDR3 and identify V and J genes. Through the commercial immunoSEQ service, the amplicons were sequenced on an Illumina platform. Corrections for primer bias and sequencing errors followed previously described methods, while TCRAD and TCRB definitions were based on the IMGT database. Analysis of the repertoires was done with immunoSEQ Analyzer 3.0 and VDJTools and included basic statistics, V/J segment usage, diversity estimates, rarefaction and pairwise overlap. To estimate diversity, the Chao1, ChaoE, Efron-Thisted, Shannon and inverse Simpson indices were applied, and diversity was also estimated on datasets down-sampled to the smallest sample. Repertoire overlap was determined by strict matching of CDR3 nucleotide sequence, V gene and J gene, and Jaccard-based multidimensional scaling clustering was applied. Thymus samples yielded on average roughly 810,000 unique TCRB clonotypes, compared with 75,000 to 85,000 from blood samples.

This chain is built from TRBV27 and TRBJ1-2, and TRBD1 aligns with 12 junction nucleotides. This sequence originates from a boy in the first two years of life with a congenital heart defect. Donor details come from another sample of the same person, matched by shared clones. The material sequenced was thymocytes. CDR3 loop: CASGSGQGAVSYGYTF. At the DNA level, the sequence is TGTGCCAGCGGCTCGGGACAGGGGGCCGTAAGCTATGGCTACACCTTC.